In this sample, the clone carrying this TCR beta chain turned up once. The antigen is unknown. Evenly divided among several immunoSEQ plates was the genomic DNA of each subset. The method was immunoSEQ multiplex PCR; TCRdb's version includes in-frame clones alone and lacks a portion of them. The table records millions of clones, about 92% of them present only once. The data were obtained in a study of shared clonotypes between healthy human individuals. Overall study results and limits: It was expected that sequencing depth would affect clonotype sharing among donors. Large depth notwithstanding, sorted-subset sequencing proved incomplete by rarefaction.

The V gene end was trimmed by 3 bases and the J gene end by 0 bases; junction bases not matched to a gene: 17. Germline loops: CDR1 GTSNPN, CDR2 SVGIG (reference sequence). The CDR3 runs to 19 residues. The chain recombines TRBV30 with TRBJ1-1; TRBD1 agrees at 9 bases. Sequenced material: naive CD4+ T cells from PBMCs. The sample's subset: CD45RA+ positively selected. This TCR was recovered from a man younger than 35 in good health. Some clones in this sample may be carry-over from other donors' samples. The CDR3 bases are TGTGCCTGGAGACATCCTTTTGACAGGGGGGATCGACTGAACACTGAAGCTTTCTTT. Amino acid sequence: CAWRHPFDRGDRLNTEAFF.